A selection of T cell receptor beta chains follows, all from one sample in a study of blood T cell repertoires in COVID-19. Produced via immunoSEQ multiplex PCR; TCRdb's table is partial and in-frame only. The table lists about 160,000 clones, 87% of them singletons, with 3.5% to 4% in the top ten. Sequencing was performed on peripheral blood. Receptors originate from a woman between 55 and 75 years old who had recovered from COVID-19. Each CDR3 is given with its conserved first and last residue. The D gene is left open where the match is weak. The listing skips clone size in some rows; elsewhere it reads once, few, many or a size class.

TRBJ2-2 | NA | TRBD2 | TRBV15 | CATSRRGGGNTGELFF | TGTGCCACCAGCAGAAGGGGCGGGGGGAACACCGGGGAGCTGTTTTTT
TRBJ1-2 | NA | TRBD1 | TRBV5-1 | CASSLGPGTGINYGYTF | TGCGCCAGCAGCTTAGGGCCCGGGACAGGGATTAACTATGGCTACACCTTC
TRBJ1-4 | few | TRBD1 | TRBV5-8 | CASRGTGATNEKLFF | TGTGCCAGCAGAGGGACAGGGGCAACTAATGAAAAACTGTTTTTT
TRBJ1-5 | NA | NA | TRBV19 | CASSTNEGLQNQPQHF | TGTGCCAGTAGTACGAATGAGGGCCTTCAGAATCAGCCCCAGCATTTT
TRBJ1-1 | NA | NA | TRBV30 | CAWSRVSTEAFF | TGTGCCTGGAGCAGGGTGAGCACTGAAGCTTTCTTT
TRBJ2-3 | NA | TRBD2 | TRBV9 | CASSAKLAGVGDTQYF | TGTGCCAGCAGCGCCAAACTAGCGGGGGTGGGAGATACGCAGTATTTT
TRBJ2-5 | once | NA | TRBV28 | CASSLGGDQETQYF | TGTGCCAGCAGCTTAGGAGGGGACCAAGAGACCCAGTACTTC
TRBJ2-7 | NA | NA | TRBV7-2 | CASSFVQGTYEQYF | TGTGCCAGCAGCTTTGTCCAGGGGACCTACGAGCAGTACTTC
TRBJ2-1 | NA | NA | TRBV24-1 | CATLPYQAQFF | TGTGCCACCCTCCCTTACCAGGCCCAGTTCTTC
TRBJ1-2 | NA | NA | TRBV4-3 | CASSPQGLSYGYTF | TGCGCCAGCAGCCCTCAGGGACTGAGCTATGGCTACACCTTC
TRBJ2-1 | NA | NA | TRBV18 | CASSPGGNEQFF | TGTGCCAGCTCACCCGGAGGGAATGAGCAGTTCTTC
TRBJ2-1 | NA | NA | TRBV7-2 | CASSLFGALGYNEQFF | TGTGCCAGCAGCTTATTTGGGGCATTGGGCTACAATGAGCAGTTCTTC
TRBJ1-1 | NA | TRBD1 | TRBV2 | CASSGQVNTEAFF | TGTGCCAGCAGCGGACAGGTGAACACTGAAGCTTTCTTT
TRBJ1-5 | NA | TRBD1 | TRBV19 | CASMDREGGNQPQHF | TGTGCCAGTATGGACAGGGAGGGTGGCAATCAGCCCCAGCATTTT
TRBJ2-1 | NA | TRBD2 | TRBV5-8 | CASSLSGLAGDKEQFF | TGTGCCAGCAGCTTGTCCGGACTAGCGGGGGACAAAGAGCAGTTCTTC
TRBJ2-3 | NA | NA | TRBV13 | CASSSISRVSDADTQYF | TGTGCCAGCAGCTCGATATCCAGGGTTTCTGACGCAGATACGCAGTATTTT
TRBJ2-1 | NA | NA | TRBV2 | CASSEALGQGIEFF | TGTGCCAGCAGTGAAGCGCTTGGGCAGGGTATTGAGTTCTTC
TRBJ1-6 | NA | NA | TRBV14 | CASSMSGDSPLHF | TGTGCCAGCAGCATGTCAGGGGATTCACCCCTCCACTTT
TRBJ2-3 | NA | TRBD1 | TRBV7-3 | CASSLMGQGTDTQYF | TGTGCCAGCAGCTTAATGGGACAGGGCACAGATACGCAGTATTTT
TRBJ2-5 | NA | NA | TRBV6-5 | CASSSWASPQETQYF | TGTGCCAGCAGTTCTTGGGCATCGCCCCAAGAGACCCAGTACTTC
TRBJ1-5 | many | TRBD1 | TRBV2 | CASSPPGQGIIQPQHF | TGTGCCAGCAGTCCCCCGGGACAGGGGATAATTCAGCCCCAGCATTTT
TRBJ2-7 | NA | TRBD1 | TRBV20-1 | CSASGDRDSYEQYF | TGCAGTGCTAGTGGGGACAGGGATTCCTACGAGCAGTACTTC
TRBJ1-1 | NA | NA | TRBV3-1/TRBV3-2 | CASSQGGSRPTEAFF | TGTGCCAGCAGCCAAGGGGGCTCAAGGCCCACTGAAGCTTTCTTT
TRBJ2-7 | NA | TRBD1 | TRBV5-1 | CASSSMTGGLNEQYF | TGCGCCAGCAGCTCTATGACAGGGGGCTTGAACGAGCAGTACTTC
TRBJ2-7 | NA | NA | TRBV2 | CASSERAGSYF | TGTGCCAGCAGTGAAAGGGCAGGGTCATACTTC
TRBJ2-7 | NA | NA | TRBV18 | CASSPGQSEQYF | TGTGCCAGCTCACCTGGACAAAGCGAGCAGTACTTC
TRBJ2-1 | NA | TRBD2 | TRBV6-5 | CASRPSGGSYNEQFF | TGTGCCAGCAGGCCTAGCGGGGGTTCCTACAATGAGCAGTTCTTC